One and the same sample provided the 27 T cell receptor beta chains below, sequenced in a study of T cells in Graves' hyperthyroidism and ophthalmopathy. Regions amplified from RNA transcripts were the TCR beta CDR3 regions. The primer set for the first-round RT-PCR of the TCR CDR3 was HTBI. One entry per CDR3 protein, called by TCRdb with MiXCR from the multiplex PCR reads. The sample holds hundreds of thousands of distinct CDR3 sequences; approximately 23% are singletons and the top ten take about 60%. The sample comprised blood. These receptors all come from a man younger than 45 with Graves' ophthalmopathy.

V usage is TRBV9 and J usage is TRBJ2-1; 9 bases align to TRBD1. Germline values: CDR1 SGDLS, CDR2 YYNGEE. The CDR3 consists of 16 residues. After removal of 0 bases from V and 1 base from J, the junction contained 2 bases not matched to a gene. For the CDR3, the DNA is TGTGCCAGCAGCGTAGGGGGACAGGGATCCTACAATGAGCAGTTCTTC. It is translated as CASSVGGQGSYNEQFF.

This clonotype was recorded at least ten times. The J gene is TRBJ2-3, the V gene TRBV7-8; D is possibly TRBD1 (6 bases). The CDR3 length is 15 residues. Looked up from germline, CDR1 is SGHVS and CDR2 is FQNEAQ. The V and J ends lost 5 bases and 2 bases respectively, with 14 bases between them. For the CDR3, the DNA is TGTGCCAGCAGCCCCAACAGGGCCCTCACAGATACGCAGTATTTT. It is translated as CASSPNRALTDTQYF.

The chain combines TRBV12-3 or TRBV12-4 with TRBJ1-2; D gene uncertain. With 8 bases removed from V and 3 bases from J, the gap between germline ends came to 16 bases. The length of the CDR3 is 14 residues. The CDR3 DNA reads as TGTGCCAGCTCAGGAGGGCGTTCAGACTATGGCTACACCTTC. It specifies CASSGGRSDYGYTF.

This chain uses TRBV12-3 or TRBV12-4 with TRBJ2-7; 7 nucleotides line up with TRBD1. V lost 6 bases to trimming and J lost 4 bases; unmatched junction nucleotides: 6. CDR3 length: 13 amino acids. The CDR3 DNA reads TGTGCCAGCAGACCCCAGGGGGAATACGAGCAGTACTTC. Encoded protein: CASRPQGEYEQYF.

The rearrangement joins TRBV19 to TRBJ1-1; D gene unclear. Germline lookup yields CDR1 LNHDA and CDR2 SQIVND (reference sequence). The germline V and J ends were trimmed by 1 base and 1 base, with 10 bases remaining between them. This CDR3 is built from 15 residues. The CDR3 sequence is CASSIGGGENTEAFF. Here the CDR3 DNA reads TGTGCCAGTAGTATAGGAGGTGGGGAGAACACTGAAGCTTTCTTT.

J is TRBJ2-7 and V is TRBV27, with 11 bases aligning to TRBD2. The CDR3 is made up of 20 amino acids. J lost 5 bases, V lost 5 bases, and 23 bases had no gene match. Germline values: CDR1 MNHEY, CDR2 SMNVEV (reference sequence). The CDR3 spells CASSQGVPYSGRAAGNEQYF. For the CDR3, the DNA is TGTGCCAGCAGTCAAGGGGTACCGTATAGCGGGAGGGCCGCTGGTAACGAGCAGTACTTC.

This clonotype was observed a few times. This chain links TRBV11-1 with TRBJ1-1; D not resolved. Germline V CDR1 and CDR2: SGHAT, FQDESV (reference sequence). The V gene lost 3 bases and the J gene lost 7 bases, with 6 bases spanning the gap. The CDR3 has 11 amino acids. The CDR3 DNA is TGTGCCAGCAGCTTCCTAGTTGAAGCTTTCTTT. Encoded protein: CASSFLVEAFF.

V is TRBV5-5 and J is TRBJ2-7; a possible D gene is TRBD2 (6 bases). The germline V and J ends were trimmed by 3 bases and 5 bases, with 21 bases remaining between them. Germline-derived CDR1 and CDR2 are SGHKS and YYEKEE (reference sequence). The CDR3 has 16 amino acids. The CDR3 DNA reads as TGTGCCAGCAGCTGGAACCTAGCGCAGAGTACCAACGAGCAGTACTTC. Translating gives CASSWNLAQSTNEQYF.

The chain has TRBV6-5 and TRBJ1-2; no clear D. The CDR3 runs 14 residues. CDR1 MNHEY and CDR2 SVGAGI come from the germline V gene. Trimming removed 0 bases at V and 8 bases at J, with 13 bases between. The CDR3 DNA reads TGTGCCAGCAGTTACTCGATTTGGGATTGGGGCTACACCTTC. Translating it yields CASSYSIWDWGYTF.

This clonotype has a handful of counts. The chain uses TRBV24-1 and TRBJ2-2; D gene uncertain. CDR3 length: 14 amino acids. Between the trimmed V and J ends, which lost 4 bases and 1 base, there was a span of 6 bases. Germline loops: CDR1 KGHDR, CDR2 SFDVKD. CDR3 region: CATSDLWNTGELFF. CDR3 DNA: TGTGCCACCAGTGACCTTTGGAACACCGGGGAGCTGTTTTTT.

A note on this clonotype: A much more abundant neighbour one base away suggests this may be a read error. Here the CDR3 omits its conserved ending phenylalanine or tryptophan, so a read error is the likely source. CDR3 region: CASSHRTGGDTEAFL. As DNA, the CDR3 is TGTGCCAGCAGCCACCGGACAGGGGGGGACACTGAAGCTTTCCTT. V gene TRBV27 combines with J gene TRBJ1-1; TRBD1 matches 10 bases. Unmatched junction bases numbered 7, after V lost 6 bases and J lost 3 bases. Germline V gene sequence: CDR1 MNHEY, CDR2 SMNVEV (reference sequence). This CDR3 has 15 residues.

CDR3 residues: CASSLGDSYQPQHF. DNA for the CDR3: TGTGCCAGCAGTTTGGGGGACAGCTATCAGCCCCAGCATTTT. This sequence joins TRBV12-3 or TRBV12-4 and TRBJ1-5; 7 nucleotides match TRBD1. With V trimmed by 3 bases and J by 5 bases, 4 bases remained unmatched. There are 14 residues in the CDR3.

This clonotype appeared many times. The CDR3: CASSQTGPPLHF. DNA for the CDR3: TGTGCCAGCAGCCAGACAGGTCCACCCCTCCACTTT. The chain has TRBV3-1 and TRBJ1-6, with a weak D call TRBD1 (6 bases). Looked up from germline, CDR1 is LGHDT and CDR2 is YNNKEL (reference sequence). CDR3 size: 12 residues. V lost 3 bases to trimming and J lost 11 bases, with 8 bases between them.

The V call is TRBV9, the J call TRBJ2-1; TRBD2 is a possible D gene (6 bases). V was clipped by 4 bases and J by 2 bases, with 16 bases between them. Germline CDR1 reads SGDLS; CDR2 reads YYNGEE. This CDR3 contains 16 residues. Here the CDR3 reads CASSPRGGIAYNEQFF. The CDR3 DNA reads as TGTGCCAGCAGCCCCAGAGGCGGGATCGCCTACAATGAGCAGTTCTTC.

This clonotype was seen a handful of times. The chain employs TRBV20-1 and TRBJ2-2; 10 bases align to TRBD2. The ends lost 1 base at V and 3 bases at J; junction bases unmatched: 2. CDR3 length: 15 amino acids. CDR1 and CDR2 (germline): DFQATT, SNEGSKA (reference sequence). The CDR3 DNA is TGCAGTGCTAGAGCCGGGACTAGCGACACCGGGGAGCTGTTTTTT. Its protein product is CSARAGTSDTGELFF.

The rearrangement uses TRBV12-3 or TRBV12-4 and TRBJ2-7, with a possible D match to TRBD2 (6 bases). The CDR3 loop spans 16 amino acids. V was clipped by 4 bases and J by 3 bases, with 19 bases between them. In nucleotides, the CDR3 is TGTGCCAGCAGTTCGACCAGGGACTTCGGAGGCTACGAGCAGTACTTC. Protein: CASSSTRDFGGYEQYF.

This clonotype has a handful of counts. V and J are TRBV12-5 and TRBJ1-2; D is ambiguous. Germline CDR1 reads LGHNT; CDR2 reads FRNRAP. Trimming took off 2 bases at V and 4 bases at J, with 11 bases between the two ends. The CDR3 is 14 residues long. This CDR3 is CASGLWPGGYGYTF. The DNA of the CDR3 is TGTGCTAGTGGTTTGTGGCCGGGCGGCTATGGCTACACCTTC.

The chain has TRBV27 and TRBJ1-1, with 8 nucleotides matching TRBD1. This CDR3 contains 14 residues. CDR1 is MNHEY and CDR2 is SMNVEV in the germline V gene (reference sequence). Trimming cost V 7 bases and J 1 base; bases outside gene matches: 5. DNA for the CDR3: TGTGCCAGCAACCGACAGGGGACGAACACTGAAGCTTTCTTT. It is translated as CASNRQGTNTEAFF.

The rearrangement joins TRBV7-9 to TRBJ2-1; TRBD1 aligns across 8 bases. The CDR3 consists of 19 residues. In germline, CDR1 is SEHNR, CDR2 FQNEAQ (reference sequence). The ends lost 3 bases at V and 3 bases at J; junction bases unmatched: 16. Written as DNA, the CDR3 is TGTGCCAGCAGCTTGTCTCCCGGGACAGGAGACCTCCTCTACAATGAGCAGTTCTTC. Its protein is CASSLSPGTGDLLYNEQFF.

The rearrangement joins TRBV29-1 to TRBJ2-1; 7 positions match TRBD1. V lost 4 bases to trimming and J lost 0 bases; unmatched junction nucleotides: 6. Per germline, CDR1 SQVTM and CDR2 ANQGSEA. The CDR3 consists of 15 residues. CDR3 coding DNA: TGCAGCGTTGGCCGGGACAGTCTCTCCTACAATGAGCAGTTCTTC. Protein product: CSVGRDSLSYNEQFF.

This clonotype was counted between two and nine times. The chain is built from TRBV5-1 and TRBJ2-3, with 9 bases matching TRBD2. The CDR3 sequence is 17 residues long. The V and J ends lost 5 bases and 3 bases, in that order; junction bases with no gene match: 13. CDR1 is SGHRS and CDR2 is YFSETQ in the germline V gene. The CDR3, as DNA: TGCGCCAGCAGTTCCGGGACTAGCATTTTTGGGACAGATACGCAGTATTTT. Translation: CASSSGTSIFGTDTQYF.

The rearrangement joins TRBV7-3 to TRBJ2-7; tentative D call: TRBD2 (6 bases). Trimming left V 1 base short and J 4 bases short, with 14 bases between. Looked up from germline, CDR1 is SGHTA and CDR2 is FQGTGA. This CDR3 comprises 15 residues. For the CDR3, the DNA is TGTGCCAGCAGCTTAAGGGACTTCGAAACATACGAGCAGTACTTC. It is translated as CASSLRDFETYEQYF.

Concerning this clonotype: A much larger clone differs from this one at a single base, so this may be a read error. The chain links TRBV7-2 to TRBJ2-7; 7 bases map to TRBD1. Germline V CDR1 and CDR2: SGHTA, FQGNSA. This CDR3 spans 17 amino acids. CDR3 in amino acids: CAISSDRAPSRPYEQYF. CDR3 sequence (DNA): TGTGCCATCAGCTCCGACAGGGCCCCATCACGTCCCTACGAGCAGTACTTC.

This clonotype was observed at least ten times. The chain links TRBV30 to TRBJ1-5; D remains ambiguous. Germline V gene sequence: CDR1 GTSNPN, CDR2 SVGIG (reference sequence). Trimming stripped 0 bases from V and 2 bases from J, with 11 bases between. The CDR3 length is 15 residues. CDR3 in DNA: TGTGCCTGGAGTGTACAATCTGGAGGCAATCAGCCCCAGCATTTT. Its translation: CAWSVQSGGNQPQHF.

The rearrangement uses TRBV6-1 and TRBJ1-3; D gene unclear. Trimming pared 2 bases from V and 2 bases from J, leaving 16 bases between. The V gene's germline CDR1 is MNHNS and CDR2 SASEGT. This CDR3 spans 17 amino acids. CDR3 nucleotides: TGTGCCAGCAGTGAACGCCCACTTAGGGAGGCTGGAAACACCATATATTTT. This codes for CASSERPLREAGNTIYF.

In its sample, this clonotype was seen many times. V is TRBV11-2 and J is TRBJ1-1; 10 nucleotides match TRBD1. The CDR3 sequence is 15 residues long. Trimming took 4 bases from V and 5 from J; bases not matched to a gene: 7. CDR1 and CDR2 (germline): SGHAT, FQNNGV. This CDR3 reads CASSSDRGHWTEAFF. CDR3 DNA sequence: TGTGCCAGCAGCTCTGACAGGGGGCATTGGACTGAAGCTTTCTTT.

The rearrangement joins TRBV5-5 to TRBJ1-1, with 11 nucleotides matching TRBD1. The germline gives CDR1 SGHKS, CDR2 YYEKEE (reference sequence). Unmatched junction bases numbered 5, after V lost 0 bases and J lost 4 bases. There are 16 residues in the CDR3. CDR3 nucleotides: TGTGCCAGCAGCTTGGGGACAGGGGGCGCCGCCACTGAAGCTTTCTTT. Translated: CASSLGTGGAATEAFF.